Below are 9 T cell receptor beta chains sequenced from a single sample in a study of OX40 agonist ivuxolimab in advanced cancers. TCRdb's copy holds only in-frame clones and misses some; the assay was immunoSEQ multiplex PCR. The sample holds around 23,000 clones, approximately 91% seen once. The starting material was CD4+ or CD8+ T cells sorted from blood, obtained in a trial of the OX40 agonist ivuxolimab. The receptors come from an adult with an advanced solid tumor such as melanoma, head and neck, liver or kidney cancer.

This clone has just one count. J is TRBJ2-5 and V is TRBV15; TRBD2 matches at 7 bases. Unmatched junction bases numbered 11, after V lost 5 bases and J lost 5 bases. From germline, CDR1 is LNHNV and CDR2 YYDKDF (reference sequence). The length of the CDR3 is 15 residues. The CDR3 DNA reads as TGTGCCACCAGCTCTCCGGGACTCGGGGGGGAGACCCAGTACTTC. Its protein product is CATSSPGLGGETQYF.

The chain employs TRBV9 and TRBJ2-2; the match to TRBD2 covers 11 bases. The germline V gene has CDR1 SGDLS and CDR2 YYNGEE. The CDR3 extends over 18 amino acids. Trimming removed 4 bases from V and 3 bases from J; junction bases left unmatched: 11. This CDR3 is CASSPQGSGGAHTGELFF. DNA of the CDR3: TGTGCCAGCAGCCCCCAAGGTAGCGGGGGGGCCCACACCGGGGAGCTGTTTTTT.

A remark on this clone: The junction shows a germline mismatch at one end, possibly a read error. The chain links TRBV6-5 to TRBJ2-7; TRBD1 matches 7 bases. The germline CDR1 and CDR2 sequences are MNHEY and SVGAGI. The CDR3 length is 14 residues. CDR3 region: CTSSTSGTVREQYF. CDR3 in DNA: TGTACCAGCAGTACCTCCGGGACAGTGAGAGAGCAGTACTTC.

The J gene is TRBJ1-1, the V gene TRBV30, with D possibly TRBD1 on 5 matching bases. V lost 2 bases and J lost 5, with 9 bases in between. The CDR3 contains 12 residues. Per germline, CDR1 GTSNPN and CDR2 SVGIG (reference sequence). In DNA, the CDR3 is TGTGCCTGGAGTCTGGAGGGGACTGAAGCTTTCTTT. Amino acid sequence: CAWSLEGTEAFF.

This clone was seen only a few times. CDR3 DNA sequence: TGCGCCAGCAGCGGGGACAGGCCCCGCTCCTACGAGCAGTACTTC. This sequence encodes CASSGDRPRSYEQYF. The chain carries TRBV4-1 and TRBJ2-7; TRBD1 matches at 8 bases. CDR3 size: 15 residues. The germline gives CDR1 MGHRA, CDR2 YSYEKL. V trimming: 5 bases; J trimming: 0 bases; junction bases outside the gene matches: 6.

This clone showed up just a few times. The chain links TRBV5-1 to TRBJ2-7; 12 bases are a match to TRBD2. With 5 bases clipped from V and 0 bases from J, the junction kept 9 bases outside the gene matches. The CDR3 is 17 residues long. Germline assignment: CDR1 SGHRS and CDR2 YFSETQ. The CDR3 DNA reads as TGCGCCAGCAGTTTCGGACTAGCGGGGTGGAGCTCCTACGAGCAGTACTTC. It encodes CASSFGLAGWSSYEQYF.

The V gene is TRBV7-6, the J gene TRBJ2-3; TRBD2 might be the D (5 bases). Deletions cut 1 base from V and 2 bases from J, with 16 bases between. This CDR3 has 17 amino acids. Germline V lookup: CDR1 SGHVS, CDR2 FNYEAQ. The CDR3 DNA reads TGTGCCAGCAGCTTAGAGAAGGCCGGCGGACTCACAGATACGCAGTATTTT. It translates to CASSLEKAGGLTDTQYF.

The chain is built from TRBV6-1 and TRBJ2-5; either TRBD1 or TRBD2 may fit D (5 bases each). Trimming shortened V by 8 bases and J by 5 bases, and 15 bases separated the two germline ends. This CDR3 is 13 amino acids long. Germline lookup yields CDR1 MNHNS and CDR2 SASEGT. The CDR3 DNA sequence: TGTGCCAGCGAACTGGGGACCATTGAGACCCAGTACTTC. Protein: CASELGTIETQYF.

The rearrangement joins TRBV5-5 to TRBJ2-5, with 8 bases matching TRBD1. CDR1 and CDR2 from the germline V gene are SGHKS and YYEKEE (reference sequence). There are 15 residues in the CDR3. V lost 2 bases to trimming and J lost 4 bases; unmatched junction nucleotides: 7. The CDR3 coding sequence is TGTGCCAGCAGCTTCCGACAGGGGCGGGGAGAGACCCAGTACTTC. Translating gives CASSFRQGRGETQYF. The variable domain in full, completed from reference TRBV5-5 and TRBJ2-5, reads DAGVTQSPTHLIKTRGQQVTLRCSPISGHKSVSWYQQVLGQGPQFIFQYYEKEERGRGNFPDRFSARQFPNYSSELNVNALLLGDSALYLCASSFRQGRGETQYFGPGTRLLVL.